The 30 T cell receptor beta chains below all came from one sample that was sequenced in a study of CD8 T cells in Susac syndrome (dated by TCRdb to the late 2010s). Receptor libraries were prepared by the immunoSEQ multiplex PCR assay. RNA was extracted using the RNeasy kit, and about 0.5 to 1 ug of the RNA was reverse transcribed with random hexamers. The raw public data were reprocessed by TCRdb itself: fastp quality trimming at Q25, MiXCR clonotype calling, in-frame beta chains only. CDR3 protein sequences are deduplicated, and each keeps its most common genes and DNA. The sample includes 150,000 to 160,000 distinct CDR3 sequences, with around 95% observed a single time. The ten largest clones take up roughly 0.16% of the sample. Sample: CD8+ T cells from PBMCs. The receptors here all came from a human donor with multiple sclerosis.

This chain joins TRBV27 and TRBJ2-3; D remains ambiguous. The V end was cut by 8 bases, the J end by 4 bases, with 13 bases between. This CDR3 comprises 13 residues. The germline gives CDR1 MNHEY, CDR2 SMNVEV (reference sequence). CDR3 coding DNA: TGTGCCAGCGGGTCGTCTCGTCCAGATACGCAGTATTTT. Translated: CASGSSRPDTQYF.

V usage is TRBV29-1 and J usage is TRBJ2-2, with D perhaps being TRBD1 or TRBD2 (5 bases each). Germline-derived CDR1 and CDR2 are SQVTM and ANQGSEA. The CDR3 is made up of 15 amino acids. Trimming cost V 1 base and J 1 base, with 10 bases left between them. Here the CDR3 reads CSVEGAGRNTGELFF. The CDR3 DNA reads TGCAGCGTTGAAGGGGCAGGGAGGAACACCGGGGAGCTGTTTTTT.

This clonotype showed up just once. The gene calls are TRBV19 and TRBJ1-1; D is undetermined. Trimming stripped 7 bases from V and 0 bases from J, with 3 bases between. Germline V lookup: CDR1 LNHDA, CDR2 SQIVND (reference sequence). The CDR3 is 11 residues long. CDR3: CASNLNTEAFF. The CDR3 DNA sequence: TGTGCCAGTAATTTGAACACTGAAGCTTTCTTT.

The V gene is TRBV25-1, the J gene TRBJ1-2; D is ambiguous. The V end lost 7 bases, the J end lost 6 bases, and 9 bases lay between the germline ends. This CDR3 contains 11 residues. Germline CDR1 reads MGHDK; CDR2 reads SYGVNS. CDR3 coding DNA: TGTGCCAGCATCGGCCGGCATGGCTACACCTTC. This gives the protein CASIGRHGYTF.

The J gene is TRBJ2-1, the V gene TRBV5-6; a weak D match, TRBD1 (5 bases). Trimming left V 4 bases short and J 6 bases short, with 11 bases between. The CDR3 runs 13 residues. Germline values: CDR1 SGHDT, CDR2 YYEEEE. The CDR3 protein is CASSPDSSNEQFF. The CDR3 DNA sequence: TGTGCCAGCAGCCCCGACAGTTCCAATGAGCAGTTCTTC. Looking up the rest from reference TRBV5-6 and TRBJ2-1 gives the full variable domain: DAGVTQSPTHLIKTRGQQVTLRCSPKSGHDTVSWYQQALGQGPQFIFQYYEEEERQRGNFPDRFSGHQFPNYSSELNVNALLLGDSALYLCASSPDSSNEQFFGPGTRLTVL.

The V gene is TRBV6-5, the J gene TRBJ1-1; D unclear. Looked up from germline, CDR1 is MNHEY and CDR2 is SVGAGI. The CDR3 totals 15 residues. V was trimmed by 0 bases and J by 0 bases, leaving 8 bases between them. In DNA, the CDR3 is TGTGCCAGCAGTTACTCGTCGGGAATGAACACTGAAGCTTTCTTT. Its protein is CASSYSSGMNTEAFF.

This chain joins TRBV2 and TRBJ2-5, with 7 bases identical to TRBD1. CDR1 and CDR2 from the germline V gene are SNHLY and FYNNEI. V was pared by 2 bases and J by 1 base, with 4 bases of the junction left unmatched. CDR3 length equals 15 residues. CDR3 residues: CASSELGQSQETQYF. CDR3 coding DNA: TGTGCCAGCAGTGAATTGGGACAGAGCCAAGAGACCCAGTACTTC.

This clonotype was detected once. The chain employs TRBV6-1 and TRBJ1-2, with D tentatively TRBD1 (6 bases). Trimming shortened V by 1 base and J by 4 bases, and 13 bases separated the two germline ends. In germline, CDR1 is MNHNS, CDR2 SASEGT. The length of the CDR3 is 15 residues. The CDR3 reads CASSEVTGVPYGYTF. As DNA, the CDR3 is TGTGCCAGCAGTGAAGTGACAGGAGTCCCCTATGGCTACACCTTC.

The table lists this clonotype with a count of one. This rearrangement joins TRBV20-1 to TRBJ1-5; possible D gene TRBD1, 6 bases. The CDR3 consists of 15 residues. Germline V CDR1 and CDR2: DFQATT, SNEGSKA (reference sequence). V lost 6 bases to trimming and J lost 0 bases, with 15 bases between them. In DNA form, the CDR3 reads TGCAGTGCGAATCAGGCAGGGGATAGCAATCAGCCCCAGCATTTT. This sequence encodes CSANQAGDSNQPQHF.

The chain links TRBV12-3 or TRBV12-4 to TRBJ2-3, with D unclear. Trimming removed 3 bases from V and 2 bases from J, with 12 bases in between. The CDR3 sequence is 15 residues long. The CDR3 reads CASSLDGSFTDTQYF. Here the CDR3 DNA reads TGTGCCAGCAGTTTGGACGGATCTTTCACAGATACGCAGTATTTT.

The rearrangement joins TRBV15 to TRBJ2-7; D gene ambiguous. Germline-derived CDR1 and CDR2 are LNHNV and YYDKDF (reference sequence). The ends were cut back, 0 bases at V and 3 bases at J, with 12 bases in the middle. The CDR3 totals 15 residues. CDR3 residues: CATSRDRRANYEQYV. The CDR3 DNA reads TGTGCCACCAGCAGAGACCGACGGGCTAACTACGAGCAGTACGTC.

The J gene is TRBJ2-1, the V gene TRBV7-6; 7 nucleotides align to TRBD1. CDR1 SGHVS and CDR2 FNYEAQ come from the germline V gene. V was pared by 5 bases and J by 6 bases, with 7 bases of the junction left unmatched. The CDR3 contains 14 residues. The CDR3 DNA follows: TGTGCCAGCAGCGCTCCGGGACAGCCCAATGAGCAGTTCTTC. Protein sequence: CASSAPGQPNEQFF.

In DNA form, the CDR3 reads TGTGCCAGCAGTTTGGCTCTCGGGTACGAGCAGTACGTC. Its translation: CASSLALGYEQYV. The chain combines TRBV27 with TRBJ2-7; D not certain. CDR1 and CDR2 (germline): MNHEY, SMNVEV (reference sequence). V shed 3 bases and J shed 4 bases, with 10 bases lying between them. The CDR3 length is 13 residues.

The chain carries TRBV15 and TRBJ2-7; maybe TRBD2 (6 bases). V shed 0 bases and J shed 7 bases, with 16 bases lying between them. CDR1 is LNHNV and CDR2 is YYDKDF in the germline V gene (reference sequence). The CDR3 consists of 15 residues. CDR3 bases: TGTGCCACCAGCAGAGATCGGGGGACGTTGAGAGAGCAGTACTTC. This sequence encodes CATSRDRGTLREQYF.

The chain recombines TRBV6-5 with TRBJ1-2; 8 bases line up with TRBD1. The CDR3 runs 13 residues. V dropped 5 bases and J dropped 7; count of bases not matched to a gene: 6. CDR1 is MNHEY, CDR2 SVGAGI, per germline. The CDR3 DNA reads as TGTGCCAGCAGTCTCGGGACAGGAACTGGCTACACCTTC. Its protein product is CASSLGTGTGYTF.

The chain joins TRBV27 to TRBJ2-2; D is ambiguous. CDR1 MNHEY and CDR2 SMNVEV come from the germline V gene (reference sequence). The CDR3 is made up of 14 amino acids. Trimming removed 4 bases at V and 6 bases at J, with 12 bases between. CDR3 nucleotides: TGTGCCAGCAGTTCACTTGGAGTCTCCGGGGAGCTGTTTTTT. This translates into CASSSLGVSGELFF.

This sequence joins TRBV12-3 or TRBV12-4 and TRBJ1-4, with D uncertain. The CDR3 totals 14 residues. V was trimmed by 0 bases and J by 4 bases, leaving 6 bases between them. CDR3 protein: CASSLADSNEKLFF. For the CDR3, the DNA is TGTGCCAGCAGTTTAGCAGATAGTAATGAAAAACTGTTTTTT.

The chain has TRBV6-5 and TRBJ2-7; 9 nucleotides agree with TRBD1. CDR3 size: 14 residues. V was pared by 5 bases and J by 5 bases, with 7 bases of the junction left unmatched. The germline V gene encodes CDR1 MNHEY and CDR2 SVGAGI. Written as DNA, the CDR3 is TGTGCCAGCAGTACCGGGACAGGGCTCCACGAGCAGTACTTC. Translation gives CASSTGTGLHEQYF.

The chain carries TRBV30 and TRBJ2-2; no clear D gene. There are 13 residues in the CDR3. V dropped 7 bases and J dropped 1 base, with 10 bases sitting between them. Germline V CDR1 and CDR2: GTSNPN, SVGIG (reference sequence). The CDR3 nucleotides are TGTGCCTCCATAAGGCAGAACACCGGGGAGCTGTTTTTT. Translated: CASIRQNTGELFF.

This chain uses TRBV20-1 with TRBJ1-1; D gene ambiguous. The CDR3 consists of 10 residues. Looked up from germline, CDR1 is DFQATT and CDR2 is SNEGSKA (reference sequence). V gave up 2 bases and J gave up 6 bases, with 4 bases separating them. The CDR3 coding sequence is TGCAGTGCTAGAAGGGCTGAAGCTTTCTTT. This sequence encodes CSARRAEAFF.

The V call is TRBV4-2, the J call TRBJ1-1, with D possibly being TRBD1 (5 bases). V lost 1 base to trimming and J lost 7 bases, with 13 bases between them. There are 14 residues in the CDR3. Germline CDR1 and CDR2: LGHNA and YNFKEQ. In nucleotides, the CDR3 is TGTGCCAGCAGCCAAGTCAGAAGGGGCGGTGAAGCTTTCTTT. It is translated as CASSQVRRGGEAFF.

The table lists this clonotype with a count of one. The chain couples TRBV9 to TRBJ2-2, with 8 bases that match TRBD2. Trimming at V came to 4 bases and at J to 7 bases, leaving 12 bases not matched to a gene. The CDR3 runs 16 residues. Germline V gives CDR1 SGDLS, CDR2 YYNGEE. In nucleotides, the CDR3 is TGTGCCAGCAGCCTCTTTAGCGGGGCTCGGATCGGGGAGCTGTTTTTT. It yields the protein CASSLFSGARIGELFF.

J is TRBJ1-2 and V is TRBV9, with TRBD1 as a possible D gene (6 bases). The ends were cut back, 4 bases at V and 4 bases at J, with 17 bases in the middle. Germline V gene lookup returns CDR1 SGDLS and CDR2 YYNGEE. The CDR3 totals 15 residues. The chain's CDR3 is CASSPPTGPVYGYTF. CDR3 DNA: TGTGCCAGCAGCCCCCCGACAGGACCGGTCTATGGCTACACCTTC.

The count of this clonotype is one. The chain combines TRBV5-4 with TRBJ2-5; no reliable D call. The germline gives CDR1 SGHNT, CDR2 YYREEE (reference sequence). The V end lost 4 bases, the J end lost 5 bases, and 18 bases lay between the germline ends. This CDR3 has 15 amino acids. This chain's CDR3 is CASSVVHSLSETQYF. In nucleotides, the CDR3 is TGTGCCAGCAGCGTTGTACATTCGCTTTCGGAGACCCAGTACTTC.

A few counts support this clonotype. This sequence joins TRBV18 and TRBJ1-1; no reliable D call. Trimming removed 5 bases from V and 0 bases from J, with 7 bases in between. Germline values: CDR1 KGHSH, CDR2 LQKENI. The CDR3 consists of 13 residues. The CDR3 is CASSSSVNTEAFF. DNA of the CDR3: TGTGCCAGCTCATCTTCAGTGAACACTGAAGCTTTCTTT.

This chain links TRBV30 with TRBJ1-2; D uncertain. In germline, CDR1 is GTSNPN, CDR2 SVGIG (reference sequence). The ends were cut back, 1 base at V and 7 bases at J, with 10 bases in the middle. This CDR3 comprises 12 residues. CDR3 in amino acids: CAWSDSSLGYTF. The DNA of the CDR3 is TGTGCCTGGAGTGACAGTTCCCTTGGCTACACCTTC.

CDR3 in amino acids: CASSESKIYTF. Here the CDR3 DNA reads TGCGCCAGCAGTGAGTCCAAGATCTACACCTTC. The chain links TRBV10-2 to TRBJ1-2, with no clear D. The CDR3 length is 11 residues. CDR1 and CDR2 (germline): WSHSY, SAAADI. V was trimmed by 0 bases and J by 10 bases, leaving 6 bases between them.

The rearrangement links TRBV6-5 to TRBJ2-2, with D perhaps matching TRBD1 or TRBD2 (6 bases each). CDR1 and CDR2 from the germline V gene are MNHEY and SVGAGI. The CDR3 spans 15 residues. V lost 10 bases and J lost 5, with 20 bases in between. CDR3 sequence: CATDRVGGLTGELFF. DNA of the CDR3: TGTGCCACTGATAGAGTGGGGGGCCTAACCGGGGAGCTGTTTTTT.

In DNA form, the CDR3 reads TGTGCCAGCACCTCCGGAGGAAATGAGCAGTTCTTC. It yields the protein CASTSGGNEQFF. The rearrangement links TRBV5-4 to TRBJ2-1; D might be TRBD2 (5 bases). The CDR3 loop spans 12 amino acids. V lost 6 bases to trimming and J lost 7 bases, with 11 bases between them. In germline, CDR1 is SGHNT, CDR2 YYREEE (reference sequence).

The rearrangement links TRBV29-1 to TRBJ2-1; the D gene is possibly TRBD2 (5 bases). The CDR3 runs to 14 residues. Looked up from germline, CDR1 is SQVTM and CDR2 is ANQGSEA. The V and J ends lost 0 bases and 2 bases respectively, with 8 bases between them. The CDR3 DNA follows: TGCAGCGTTGAAGATTTCGGGACCTACAATGAGCAGTTCTTC. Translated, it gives CSVEDFGTYNEQFF.